This TCR beta chain comes out of a study of cytomegalovirus exposure and HLA in healthy donors. Turning to the study itself: The early release's HLA-typed donors yielded 65 million to 85 million unique TCRs. Notes on the study in general: Donors belonging to an Asian-associated ancestry cluster reportedly showed fewer N-insertions in productive TCRs than the approximately 670-donor mean, according to what a later analysis found.

Germline assignment: CDR1 SGHRS and CDR2 YFSETQ. The CDR3 is made up of 12 amino acids. Amplification used 60 Vbeta primers and 13 Jbeta primers. TCRdb's copy holds only in-frame clones and misses some; the assay was immunoSEQ multiplex PCR. The sample holds around 120,000 clones; approximately 80% are singletons and the top ten take about 2.6%. This clone was picked up a small number of times. Its antigen is unidentified. The rearrangement links TRBV5-1 to TRBJ2-5; 7 bases fit TRBD1. The tail of the sequence fits TRBJ2-7 better, so the J call may be wrong. The material sequenced was PBMCs. The receptor's source is a woman aged 35 to 49 in good health and CMV-seropositive. The chain's CDR3 is CASSSTGSEQYF. Here the CDR3 DNA reads TGCGCCAGCAGCTCGACAGGGAGCGAGCAGTACTTC.